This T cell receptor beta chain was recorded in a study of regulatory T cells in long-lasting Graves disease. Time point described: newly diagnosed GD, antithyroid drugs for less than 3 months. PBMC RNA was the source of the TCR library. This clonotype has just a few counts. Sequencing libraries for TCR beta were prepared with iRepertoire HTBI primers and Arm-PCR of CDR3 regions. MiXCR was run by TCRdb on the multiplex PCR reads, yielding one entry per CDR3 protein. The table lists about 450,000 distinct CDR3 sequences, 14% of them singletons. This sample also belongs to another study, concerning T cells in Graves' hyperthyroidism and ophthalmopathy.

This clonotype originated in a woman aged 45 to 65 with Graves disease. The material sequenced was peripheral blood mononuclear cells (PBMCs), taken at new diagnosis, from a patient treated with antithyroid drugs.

CDR3 DNA: TGTGCCAGCAGTAACCCTGGGAGGGGGCATGGCTACACCTTC. This gives the protein CASSNPGRGHGYTF. The V gene is TRBV6-2 or TRBV6-3, the J gene TRBJ1-2; 7 bases are shared with TRBD1. Germline CDR1 and CDR2: MNHEY and SVGEGT. The junction had 9 bases not matched to a gene; V was cut back by 5 bases and J by 6 bases. The CDR3 is made up of 14 amino acids.